The rows below give T cell receptor beta chains drawn from one sample of a study of T cell repertoires in cytomegalovirus infection. MiXCR, applied by TCRdb to the reads, yields one record per CDR3 protein. The sample yields a few hundred thousand distinct CDR3 sequences, less than 30% seen once. Sequencing input: PBMCs. These receptors were obtained from a human donor in good health (CMV status not recorded). Some clones in this sample may be carry-over from other donors' samples. Each CDR3 is given with its conserved first and last residue. A D gene is named only where the DNA matches it firmly. Clone size is given for some rows only: seen once, a few or many times, or a class if the clone is expanded.

>TRBD1|TRBV9|TRBJ2-3|.
TGTGCCAGCAGCGTAAACCGGCGCCGGACAGGGGTCACAGATACGCAGTATTTT
CASSVNRRRTGVTDTQYF
>TRBD2|TRBV7-2|TRBJ2-3|many
TGTGCCAGCAGCTTGGCTAGCGGGGCAGATACGCAGTATTTT
CASSLASGADTQYF
>.|TRBV11-3|TRBJ2-5|many
TGTGCCAGCAGCTCCCGGGGCCAAGAGACCCAGTACTTC
CASSSRGQETQYF
>.|TRBV19|TRBJ1-4|.
TGTGCCAGTACCGGGGACCGCAAACGAACAGTACAGGAAGAAAAACTGTTTTTT
CASTGDRKRTVQEEKLFF
>TRBD1|TRBV5-6|TRBJ2-6|.
TGTGCCAGCAGCGTGGCGTCAGGGGGCGTTGGGGCCAACGTCCTGACTTTC
CASSVASGGVGANVLTF
>.|TRBV15|TRBJ2-3|.
TGTGCCACCAGCAGGAGCGGAAGCACAGATACGCAGTATTTT
CATSRSGSTDTQYF
>TRBD2|TRBV7-2|TRBJ2-2|many
TGTGCCAGCAGCTCCCCGTCGGGAGGTAACGGGGAGCTGTTTTTT
CASSSPSGGNGELFF
>.|TRBV6-2/TRBV6-3|TRBJ1-2|.
TGTGCCAGCAGTTATAAAAGTTATGGCTACACCTTC
CASSYKSYGYTF
>TRBD2|TRBV19|TRBJ2-1|.
TGTGCCACCATGGGGTCGCTAGCGGATCCTAATGAGCAGTTCTTC
CATMGSLADPNEQFF
>.|TRBV20-1|TRBJ2-1|few
TGCAGTGCCCAGATAGTGGGCAATGAGCAGTTCTTC
CSAQIVGNEQFF
>TRBD1|TRBV7-8|TRBJ1-5|few
TGTGCCAGCAGCTCTTGGACAGGGGACGACAATCAGCCCCAGCATTTT
CASSSWTGDDNQPQHF
>TRBD1|TRBV5-1|TRBJ1-1|.
TGCGCCAGCAGCAGGTCGGGACAGGGTTCCACTGAAGCTTTCTTT
CASSRSGQGSTEAFF
>.|TRBV6-2/TRBV6-3|TRBJ2-3|.
TGTGCCAGCAGTTACTCAGGGCCAGATACGCAGTATTTT
CASSYSGPDTQYF
>TRBD2|TRBV11-2|TRBJ2-3|few
TGTGCCAGCAGCTTAGGGGGACTAGCGCTCACGGACCCCACAGATACGCAGTATTTT
CASSLGGLALTDPTDTQYF
>.|TRBV5-1|TRBJ2-7|few
TGCGCCAGCAGCGTCGACAGTTACTACGAGCAGTACTTC
CASSVDSYYEQYF
>TRBD1|TRBV4-3|TRBJ1-3|.
TGCGCCAGCAGCCAAGCCACAGGGGTGGGAGGAAACACCATATATTTT
CASSQATGVGGNTIYF
>TRBD2|TRBV7-2|TRBJ2-1|many
TGTGCCAGCAGACCACCCGGACTAGTCGATGAGCAGTTCTTC
CASRPPGLVDEQFF
>TRBD1|TRBV12-3/TRBV12-4|TRBJ1-6|.
TGTGCCAGCAGTCCGCGGACAGGGGATAATTCACCCCTCCACTTT
CASSPRTGDNSPLHF
>.|TRBV7-6|TRBJ1-1|few
TGTGCCAGCAGCTTCCAGGGCCTAAAAGCTTTCTTT
CASSFQGLKAFF